Listed here are 25 T cell receptor beta chains from one sample, sequenced in a study of T cell repertoires in cytomegalovirus infection (dated by TCRdb to the late 2010s). Their specific antigens are unknown. Sequenced using an Illumina HiSeq 1500. The public sequencing data were trimmed at Q25 with fastp and processed into clonotypes with MiXCR by TCRdb, which kept only in-frame beta chains. Rows are combined by CDR3 protein, so each entry shows the most common genes and DNA. The sample table contains 100,000 to 120,000 distinct CDR3 sequences; only one count was recorded for around 31% of them. Together, the top ten hold more than 35% of the sample. This sample's treatment or condition label indicates: in vitro stimulation with specific CMV peptide epitopes to enrich CMV-specific T cells. The sequencing used CD8+ T cells from cultured PBMCs, collected from culture after CMV antigen stimulation. These receptors all come from a human donor in good health (CMV status not recorded). Some clones in this sample may be carry-over from other donors' samples.

The rearrangement joins TRBV14 to TRBJ2-1; 7 bases are shared with TRBD1. This CDR3 is 16 amino acids long. The germline gives CDR1 SGHDN, CDR2 FVKESK. V shed 4 bases, J shed 5 bases, and the junction held 11 bases outside the gene matches. DNA for the CDR3: TGTGCCAGCAGCCCAACACGACAGGGTTTCCACAATGAGCAGTTCTTC. Translation gives CASSPTRQGFHNEQFF.

The chain combines TRBV6-5 with TRBJ1-2, with D tentatively TRBD1 (6 bases). Deletions cut 10 bases from V and 4 bases from J, with 10 bases between. CDR3 length: 11 residues. The V gene's germline CDR1 is MNHEY and CDR2 SVGAGI. The CDR3 is CATGQLYGYTF. The CDR3 DNA is TGTGCCACCGGACAGCTCTATGGCTACACCTTC.

The chain combines TRBV7-8 with TRBJ2-3; TRBD2 matches 12 bases. The CDR3 has 15 amino acids. The V and J ends lost 4 bases and 8 bases, in that order; junction bases with no gene match: 7. CDR1 is SGHVS, CDR2 FQNEAQ, per germline. The CDR3 bases are TGTGCCAGCAGCTCCCTAGCGGGGGGGAAGGGTACGCAGTATTTT. The encoded protein is CASSSLAGGKGTQYF. Variable domain in full (rest from reference TRBV7-8 and TRBJ2-3): GAGVSQSPRYKVAKRGQDVALRCDPISGHVSLFWYQQALGQGPEFLTYFQNEAQLDKSGLPSDRFFAERPEGSVSTLKIQRTQQEDSAVYLCASSSLAGGKGTQYFGPGTRLTVL.

This clonotype came up a few times. The chain recombines TRBV7-2 with TRBJ2-5, with 11 bases that match TRBD2. V gave up 5 bases and J gave up 1 base; unmatched junction bases: 6. The CDR3 extends over 16 amino acids. Germline assignment: CDR1 SGHTA and CDR2 FQGNSA. The CDR3: CASSPEGLAVQETQYF. DNA of the CDR3: TGTGCCAGCAGCCCGGAGGGACTAGCGGTCCAAGAGACCCAGTACTTC. The entire variable domain, with the rest obtained from reference TRBV7-2 and TRBJ2-5, is as follows: GAGVSQSPSNKVTEKGKDVELRCDPISGHTALYWYRQSLGQGLEFLIYFQGNSAPDKSGLPSDRFSAERTGGSVSTLTIQRTQQEDSAVYLCASSPEGLAVQETQYFGPGTRLLVL.

This clonotype was detected only a few times. This chain's CDR3 is CASSWTDEKLFF. The CDR3 DNA reads as TGTGCCAGCAGTTGGACGGATGAAAAACTGTTTTTT. V gene TRBV12-3 or TRBV12-4 combines with J gene TRBJ1-4; D is uncertain. The CDR3 extends over 12 amino acids. With 4 bases removed from V and 6 bases from J, the gap between germline ends came to 6 bases.

This clonotype was detected only once. The V call is TRBV13, the J call TRBJ2-2, with D perhaps matching TRBD1 or TRBD2 (5 bases each). The germline V gene has CDR1 PRHDT and CDR2 FYEKMQ (reference sequence). This CDR3 is 13 amino acids long. Between the trimmed V and J ends, which lost 4 bases and 7 bases, there was a span of 10 bases. CDR3 sequence: CASSSRGLGELFF. CDR3 DNA sequence: TGTGCCAGCAGCTCCCGGGGCCTCGGGGAGCTGTTTTTT.

A few counts support this clonotype. The chain has TRBV12-3 or TRBV12-4 and TRBJ2-2; D remains unclear. Trimming stripped 10 bases from V and 2 bases from J, with 11 bases between. The CDR3 has 13 amino acids. The CDR3 DNA is TGTGCCACACGTTGGTTAAACACCGGGGAGCTGTTTTTT. This encodes CATRWLNTGELFF.

This clonotype was recorded many times. The chain is built from TRBV7-6 and TRBJ2-3; 8 bases align to TRBD1. The CDR3 length is 15 residues. CDR1 and CDR2 from the germline V gene are SGHVS and FNYEAQ. The junction had 2 bases not matched to a gene; V was cut back by 1 base and J by 2 bases. CDR3 protein: CASSLGTGNTDTQYF. In nucleotides, the CDR3 is TGTGCCAGCAGCTTAGGGACAGGGAACACAGATACGCAGTATTTT.

This clonotype was recorded many times. The CDR3, as DNA: TGTGCCAGCATTAAACGCGGACTACTATCCGACCCTCACACAGATACGCAGTATTTT. Translated, it gives CASIKRGLLSDPHTDTQYF. The chain uses TRBV6-1 and TRBJ2-3, with D maybe TRBD2 (6 bases). Germline-derived CDR1 and CDR2 are MNHNS and SASEGT. CDR3 size: 19 residues. Trimming stripped 7 bases from V and 2 bases from J, with 28 bases between.

V gene TRBV7-6 combines with J gene TRBJ2-2; D is uncertain. The CDR3 spans 15 residues. V was pared by 6 bases and J by 2 bases, with 13 bases between. Per the germline V gene, CDR1 is SGHVS and CDR2 is FNYEAQ. Here the CDR3 DNA reads TGTGCCAGCAGTGAACTACGACCTAACACCGGGGAGCTGTTTTTT. This translates into CASSELRPNTGELFF.

This clonotype was recorded a few times. This chain links TRBV4-1 with TRBJ1-2; 7 bases agree with TRBD1. The junction had 8 bases not matched to a gene; V was cut back by 4 bases and J by 3 bases. The CDR3 contains 15 residues. Germline V gives CDR1 MGHRA, CDR2 YSYEKL. DNA for the CDR3: TGCGCCAGCAGCCCTGGACAGGTCCCCGACTATGGCTACACCTTC. This translates into CASSPGQVPDYGYTF.

This clonotype was counted a few times. The chain combines TRBV7-9 with TRBJ2-1, with a possible D match to TRBD2 (7 bases). CDR1 and CDR2 (germline): SEHNR, FQNEAQ (reference sequence). V lost 10 bases and J lost 8, with 18 bases in between. The CDR3 runs 13 residues. The CDR3 DNA sequence: TGTGCCACGGCGGGGGCCTTGACCCATGAGCAGTTCTTC. Protein product: CATAGALTHEQFF.

V usage is TRBV7-6 and J usage is TRBJ1-5; D may be TRBD1 (5 bases). V dropped 2 bases and J dropped 5 bases, with 10 bases sitting between them. Germline values: CDR1 SGHVS, CDR2 FNYEAQ. The CDR3 is made up of 14 amino acids. The CDR3 DNA sequence: TGTGCCAGCAGCTTATCAACAGGCGATCAGCCCCAGCATTTT. It specifies CASSLSTGDQPQHF. Filled out from reference TRBV7-6 and TRBJ1-5, the complete variable domain reads GAGVSQSPRYKVTKRGQDVALRCDPISGHVSLYWYRQALGQGPEFLTYFNYEAQQDKSGLPNDRFSAERPEGSISTLTIQRTEQRDSAMYRCASSLSTGDQPQHFGDGTRLSIL.

The rearrangement uses TRBV13 and TRBJ2-2, with 9 bases fitting TRBD2. CDR1 is PRHDT, CDR2 FYEKMQ, per germline (reference sequence). The CDR3 covers 18 residues. V dropped 2 bases and J dropped 1; count of bases not matched to a gene: 8. The CDR3, as DNA: TGTGCCAGCAGCTTATCGGAACTAGCGGGCTTGAACACCGGGGAGCTGTTTTTT. Protein sequence: CASSLSELAGLNTGELFF.

The chain is built from TRBV19 and TRBJ1-2; possible D gene TRBD1, 5 bases. The V gene lost 2 bases and the J gene lost 2 bases, with 9 bases spanning the gap. CDR1 is LNHDA and CDR2 is SQIVND in the germline V gene (reference sequence). The length of the CDR3 is 14 residues. The CDR3 sequence: CASSIPPGNYGYTF. CDR3 coding DNA: TGTGCCAGTAGTATACCTCCAGGGAACTATGGCTACACCTTC.

The chain has TRBV4-2 and TRBJ1-3, with 7 bases that match TRBD1. CDR3 length equals 20 residues. In germline, CDR1 is LGHNA, CDR2 YNFKEQ. Trimming cost V 4 bases and J 1 base; bases outside gene matches: 19. In DNA form, the CDR3 reads TGTGCCAGCAGCCTCAACGGACAGGTCGGGCTTAGGTTGTCTGGAAACACCATATATTTT. This translates into CASSLNGQVGLRLSGNTIYF.

The V call is TRBV7-6, the J call TRBJ2-7, with TRBD2 identical over 7 bases. V was clipped by 1 base and J by 3 bases; unmatched bases: 9. The CDR3 spans 16 residues. Germline V gene data show CDR1 as SGHVS and CDR2 as FNYEAQ. CDR3 bases: TGTGCCAGCAGCTTAGGATTGGGTGCTAGCGGCTACGAGCAGTACTTC. Translating gives CASSLGLGASGYEQYF.

This clonotype was picked up a small number of times. V is TRBV28 and J is TRBJ2-7, with D perhaps TRBD2 (6 bases). This CDR3 is built from 16 residues. Per germline, CDR1 MDHEN and CDR2 SYDVKM. V gave up 6 bases and J gave up 3 bases, with 21 bases separating them. Here the CDR3 DNA reads TGTGCCAGCAGCTTAGGGAGGACGACAGCGGGCTACGAGCAGTACTTC. It specifies CASSLGRTTAGYEQYF.

With respect to this clonotype: Mismatch with germline at one junction end may stem from a read error. The chain has TRBV7-9 and TRBJ2-1, with D maybe TRBD1 (5 bases). Germline V gene sequence: CDR1 SEHNR, CDR2 FQNEAQ (reference sequence). This CDR3 is built from 10 residues. CDR3 sequence (DNA): TGTGCCAGCACCAAAGACAGTGAGCTCTTC. Encoded protein: CASTKDSELF.

CDR3 residues: CATKPEKIGGELFF. CDR3 DNA sequence: TGTGCCACCAAACCCGAAAAAATAGGCGGGGAGCTGTTTTTT. V is TRBV15 and J is TRBJ2-2, with no clear D. V gave up 7 bases and J gave up 7 bases, with 16 bases separating them. The CDR3 totals 14 residues. Germline CDR1 reads LNHNV; CDR2 reads YYDKDF (reference sequence).

The chain joins TRBV7-6 to TRBJ1-2; D not certain. Trimming left V 0 bases short and J 7 bases short, with 6 bases between. Germline CDR1 is SGHVS and CDR2 is FNYEAQ. The CDR3 totals 12 residues. This CDR3 is CASSLARGGYTF. The CDR3 region has the DNA TGTGCCAGCAGCTTAGCGCGAGGTGGCTACACCTTC.

This clonotype was found many times. This chain links TRBV12-3 or TRBV12-4 with TRBJ2-3, with 8 bases fitting TRBD2. The CDR3 extends over 20 amino acids. V gave up 7 bases and J gave up 3 bases; unmatched junction bases: 24. This CDR3 is CASITAGGLAGLGETDTQYF. The CDR3, as DNA: TGTGCCAGCATCACGGCCGGAGGTCTAGCGGGTCTGGGGGAAACAGATACGCAGTATTTT.

This clonotype appeared once. The chain has TRBV6-2 or TRBV6-3 and TRBJ2-1; 9 positions agree with TRBD2. CDR3 length: 18 residues. CDR1 and CDR2 from the germline V gene are MNHEY and SVGEGT. The junction had 17 bases not matched to a gene; V was cut back by 5 bases and J by 6 bases. The CDR3 sequence: CASSEPHLRGGFLNEQFF. The CDR3 DNA follows: TGTGCCAGCAGTGAACCCCACCTGCGGGGGGGCTTTCTCAATGAGCAGTTCTTC.

This chain connects TRBV5-1 to TRBJ2-3; tentatively, D is TRBD2 (6 bases). Trimming shortened V by 5 bases and J by 0 bases, and 13 bases separated the two germline ends. Germline CDR1 and CDR2: SGHRS and YFSETQ. This CDR3 comprises 15 residues. This CDR3 is CASSDSGLSTDTQYF. The CDR3 region has the DNA TGCGCCAGCAGTGATTCGGGACTCAGCACAGATACGCAGTATTTT. Based on the CDR3 plus reference TRBV5-1 and TRBJ2-3, the full variable domain is KAGVTQTPRYLIKTRGQQVTLSCSPISGHRSVSWYQQTPGQGLQFLFEYFSETQRNKGNFPGRFSGRQFSNSRSEMNVSTLELGDSALYLCASSDSGLSTDTQYFGPGTRLTVL.

Only a few counts were recorded for this clonotype. The V call is TRBV7-2, the J call TRBJ2-4, with D perhaps being TRBD1 or TRBD2 (6 bases each). Trimming left V 3 bases short and J 3 bases short, with 15 bases between. Germline CDR1 reads SGHTA; CDR2 reads FQGNSA. The CDR3 sequence is 16 residues long. The CDR3 DNA follows: TGTGCCAGCAGCTTGAGGGGGGTGGAAGTCAAAAACATTCAGTACTTC. Translation: CASSLRGVEVKNIQYF.